What follows describes a single T cell receptor (beta chain). This sample was taken from a study of blood T cell repertoires in COVID-19. About the study: Acute and convalescent COVID-19 samples came from the United States, Italy and Spain. From T cells, B-cell-depleted T cells, or PBMCs came the material, which was cDNA or gDNA.

With 1 base clipped from V and 1 base from J, the junction kept 6 bases outside the gene matches. From germline, CDR1 is GTSNPN and CDR2 SVGIG (reference sequence). The CDR3 totals 16 residues. In the original workflow: Amplification with reference gene primers provided the estimates of nucleated cell counts. Profiled with immunoSEQ multiplex PCR; TCRdb holds only in-frame clones, not every one. V, J and clone size were drawn from that table, and D and trimming were deduced from the DNA. This table holds about 200,000 clones, 75% to 90% found once. The sample consisted of peripheral blood. The rearrangement joins TRBV30 to TRBJ2-2, with 7 bases fitting TRBD2. The origin of this receptor is a human donor with active or convalescent COVID-19. The donor label of this sample is uncertain. This CDR3 reads CAWSGRSGVNTGELFF. The CDR3, as DNA: TGTGCCTGGAGTGGCCGGAGCGGGGTGAACACCGGGGAGCTGTTTTTT.